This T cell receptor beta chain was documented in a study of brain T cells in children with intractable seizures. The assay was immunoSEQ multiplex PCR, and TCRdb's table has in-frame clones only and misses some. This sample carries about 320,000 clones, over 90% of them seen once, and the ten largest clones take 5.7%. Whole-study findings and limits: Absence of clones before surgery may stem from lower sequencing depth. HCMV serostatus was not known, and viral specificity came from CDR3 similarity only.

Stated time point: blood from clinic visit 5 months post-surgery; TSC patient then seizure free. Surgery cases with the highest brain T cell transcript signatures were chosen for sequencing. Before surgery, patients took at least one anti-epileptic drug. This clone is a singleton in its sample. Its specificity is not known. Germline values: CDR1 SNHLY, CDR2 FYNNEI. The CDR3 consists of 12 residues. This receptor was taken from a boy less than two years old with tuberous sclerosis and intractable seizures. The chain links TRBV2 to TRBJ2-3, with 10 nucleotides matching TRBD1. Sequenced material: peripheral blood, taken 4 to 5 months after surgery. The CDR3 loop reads CASDRGQDTQYF. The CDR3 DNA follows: TGTGCAAGCGACAGGGGGCAAGATACGCAGTATTTT.